The 20 T cell receptor beta chains below come from one sample, sequenced in a study of blood T cell repertoires in COVID-19. Sequencing was performed with immunoSEQ multiplex PCR; in TCRdb, only in-frame clones are kept and a portion is missing. The sample has over 100,000 clones, over 80% seen once. Input material: peripheral blood. The receptors were gathered from an older woman with acute or convalescent COVID-19.

This sequence joins TRBV11-1 and TRBJ1-1, with D perhaps TRBD1 (5 bases). The V end lost 6 bases, the J end lost 7 bases, and 12 bases lay between the germline ends. The CDR3 spans 12 residues. The germline V gene has CDR1 SGHAT and CDR2 FQDESV (reference sequence). This chain's CDR3 is CASRMAGNEAFF. CDR3 nucleotide sequence: TGTGCCAGCAGAATGGCAGGGAATGAAGCTTTCTTT.

In this sample, this clone turned up a few times. This chain connects TRBV5-6 to TRBJ2-7; D is perhaps TRBD2 (6 bases). Trimming stripped 6 bases from V and 3 bases from J, with 19 bases between. Germline loops: CDR1 SGHDT, CDR2 YYEEEE. The CDR3 spans 15 residues. The CDR3, as DNA: TGTGCCAGCACCCTGGAGGGCGGGGCGGTCTACGAGCAGTACTTC. As protein: CASTLEGGAVYEQYF.

This clone was seen just once. The chain links TRBV27 to TRBJ2-3, with 12 bases lining up with TRBD2. The germline V gene has CDR1 MNHEY and CDR2 SMNVEV (reference sequence). This CDR3 has 15 residues. With V trimmed by 6 bases and J by 4 bases, 5 bases remained unmatched. DNA of the CDR3: TGTGCCAGCAGCCTGACTAGCGGGGGTGCAGATACGCAGTATTTT. Residues: CASSLTSGGADTQYF.

The chain couples TRBV6-5 to TRBJ1-1; TRBD1 aligns across 9 bases. The ends lost 4 bases at V and 10 bases at J; junction bases unmatched: 7. Germline V CDR1 and CDR2: MNHEY, SVGAGI. This CDR3 has 13 amino acids. The CDR3 here is CASSLGQGFGAFF. The CDR3 DNA follows: TGTGCCAGCAGTTTGGGACAGGGATTTGGAGCTTTCTTT.

J is TRBJ1-2 and V is TRBV4-1; 9 bases match TRBD1. The CDR3 length is 13 residues. J lost 6 bases, V lost 5 bases, and 4 bases had no gene match. Germline-derived CDR1 and CDR2 are MGHRA and YSYEKL. The CDR3, as DNA: TGCGCCAGCAGCACTCGGACAGGGGATGGCTACACCTTC. Protein: CASSTRTGDGYTF.

The rearrangement uses TRBV28 and TRBJ2-5; 7 bases are shared with TRBD1. V dropped 5 bases and J dropped 0; count of bases not matched to a gene: 6. CDR3 length equals 15 residues. Germline-derived CDR1 and CDR2 are MDHEN and SYDVKM. CDR3 DNA sequence: TGTGCCAGCAGTCAGGGACAGAACTACCAAGAGACCCAGTACTTC. Protein product: CASSQGQNYQETQYF.

Turning to this clone: No DNA is shown, since the ends of the CDR3 on it are uncertain; the CDR3 is the one TCRdb lists. This chain uses TRBV3-1 (or the pseudogene TRBV3-2) with TRBJ1-4. The length of the CDR3 is 16 amino acids, counting both ends. Germline CDR1 LGHDT, CDR2 YNNKEL (reference sequence). This chain's CDR3 is CASSSSDSASNEKLFF.

The gene calls are TRBV2 and TRBJ2-2; no reliable D call. The CDR3 runs to 15 residues. V was shortened by 3 bases and J by 0 bases, with 8 bases between the two germline ends. Per the germline V gene, CDR1 is SNHLY and CDR2 is FYNNEI. CDR3 amino acids: CASSEAAPNTGELFF. In DNA, the CDR3 is TGTGCCAGCAGTGAGGCGGCCCCGAACACCGGGGAGCTGTTTTTT.

This clone was seen more than once but under ten times. The chain is built from TRBV6-5 and TRBJ2-7; D uncertain. The CDR3 spans 14 residues. Germline values: CDR1 MNHEY, CDR2 SVGAGI. V was shortened by 6 bases and J by 0 bases, with 12 bases between the two germline ends. This chain's CDR3 is CASSGVRNSYEQYF. CDR3 nucleotides: TGTGCCAGCAGCGGAGTCAGAAACTCCTACGAGCAGTACTTC.

The V gene is TRBV18, the J gene TRBJ1-1; the D gene is possibly TRBD1 (6 bases). Trimming left V 2 bases short and J 3 bases short, with 13 bases between. The CDR3 spans 15 residues. Germline loops: CDR1 KGHSH, CDR2 LQKENI. CDR3 residues: CASSPGRGQDTEAFF. The CDR3, as DNA: TGTGCCAGCTCACCAGGGCGGGGGCAGGACACTGAAGCTTTCTTT.

The chain recombines TRBV19 with TRBJ1-5, with TRBD1 matching 12 bases. CDR3 length equals 18 residues. J was trimmed by 2 bases and V by 7 bases; bases with no gene match: 12. CDR1 is LNHDA, CDR2 SQIVND, per germline (reference sequence). In nucleotides, the CDR3 is TGTGCCAGTACCAGAAATCTCGGGACAGGGGGCCGCAATCAGCCCCAGCATTTT. Translated, it gives CASTRNLGTGGRNQPQHF.

The chain links TRBV6-5 to TRBJ1-2, with TRBD1 matching 9 bases. CDR3 length equals 13 residues. V lost 5 bases, J lost 6 bases, and 4 bases stayed unmatched. CDR1 is MNHEY and CDR2 is SVGAGI in the germline V gene. The CDR3 coding sequence is TGTGCCAGCAGTCCCGGACAGGGGAATGGCTACACCTTC. It is translated as CASSPGQGNGYTF.

The V call is TRBV6-5, the J call TRBJ2-7; maybe TRBD1 (6 bases). The V gene lost 0 bases and the J gene lost 3 bases, with 15 bases spanning the gap. In germline, CDR1 is MNHEY, CDR2 SVGAGI. This CDR3 region has 16 residues. The CDR3 DNA reads TGTGCCAGCAGTTACTCCAGCCCGGACAGCCTCTACGAGCAGTACTTC. It specifies CASSYSSPDSLYEQYF.

V and J are TRBV28 and TRBJ1-2; D is possibly TRBD1 (6 bases). The CDR3 is made up of 12 amino acids. The V end lost 1 base, the J end lost 8 bases, and 8 bases lay between the germline ends. Germline V gene data show CDR1 as MDHEN and CDR2 as SYDVKM. This CDR3 is CASSLSGVGYTF. The CDR3 DNA follows: TGTGCCAGCAGTTTATCAGGGGTGGGCTACACCTTC.

The chain combines TRBV19 with TRBJ1-6; 8 bases are shared with TRBD1. Germline trimming cut 11 bases from V and 1 base from J; bases unmatched to any gene: 16. The CDR3 runs 18 residues. Germline CDR1 reads LNHDA; CDR2 reads SQIVND (reference sequence). The CDR3 loop reads CAVSHPDREASYNSPLHF. In nucleotides, the CDR3 is TGTGCCGTAAGCCACCCGGACAGGGAGGCGTCCTATAATTCACCCCTCCACTTT.

This rearrangement joins TRBV9 to TRBJ2-3, with TRBD2 matching 10 bases. The CDR3 runs to 15 residues. Germline values: CDR1 SGDLS, CDR2 YYNGEE. V was pared by 1 base and J by 5 bases, with 4 bases of the junction left unmatched. The CDR3 reads CASSVSLAGEDTQYF. In DNA, the CDR3 is TGTGCCAGCAGCGTATCTCTAGCGGGAGAAGATACGCAGTATTTT.

This chain links TRBV28 with TRBJ2-7, with D perhaps TRBD1 (6 bases). This CDR3 comprises 14 residues. Germline V lookup: CDR1 MDHEN, CDR2 SYDVKM. V was trimmed by 3 bases and J by 0 bases, leaving 9 bases between them. The CDR3 is CASSFRGFSYEQYF. CDR3 nucleotide sequence: TGTGCCAGCAGTTTTAGGGGGTTCTCCTACGAGCAGTACTTC.

This sequence joins TRBV7-3 and TRBJ1-3; a weak D match, TRBD1 (6 bases). Germline V gives CDR1 SGHTA, CDR2 FQGTGA. V lost 9 bases, J lost 3 bases, and 15 bases lay in between. The CDR3 runs to 14 residues. Written as DNA, the CDR3 is TGTGCCAGTACACGGGACAAAGTTGGAAACACCATATATTTT. It specifies CASTRDKVGNTIYF.

As DNA, the CDR3 is TGTGCCAGTAGTATGCGGAATATGACACCCCTCCACTTT. It translates to CASSMRNMTPLHF. The J gene is TRBJ1-6, the V gene TRBV19; D gene uncertain. Trimming took off 3 bases at V and 11 bases at J, with 11 bases between the two ends. This CDR3 contains 13 residues. Germline assignment: CDR1 LNHDA and CDR2 SQIVND (reference sequence).

This CDR3 reads CASSLTGRNGYTF. The CDR3 nucleotides read TGTGCCAGCAGTTTGACAGGGCGCAATGGCTACACCTTC. This sequence joins TRBV12-3 or TRBV12-4 and TRBJ1-2, with 7 bases fitting TRBD1. CDR3 length: 13 amino acids. V trimming: 3 bases; J trimming: 6 bases; junction bases outside the gene matches: 4.